This T cell receptor beta chain is drawn from a study of PD-1 blockade in classical Hodgkin lymphoma. Noted time point: cycle 4 day 1 (C4D1), after more than five weeks of nivolumab. Brentuximab vedotin exposure varied among the patients, all of whom had relapsed after autologous stem cell transplantation. Responses achieved at best were complete response, partial response or progressive disease. Study-wide findings and caveats: CD4+ TCR diversity rose significantly by C4D1, and CD8+ TCR diversity did not.

Data came from immunoSEQ multiplex PCR; TCRdb stores just in-frame clones and leaves some out. The sample includes around 100,000 clones, about nine tenths of them seen just once. The V segment lost 5 bases and the J segment 3 bases; nucleotides outside the gene matches: 10. Per the germline V gene, CDR1 is LNHDA and CDR2 is SQIVND (reference sequence). This CDR3 spans 16 amino acids. Remarks on this clone: Its matching antigen is unknown.

The TCR sequence derives from a human donor with classical Hodgkin lymphoma. The sample consisted of peripheral blood mononuclear cells (PBMCs), taken before the fourth cycle of nivolumab. This sequence joins TRBV19 and TRBJ2-5, with 9 bases aligning to TRBD2. Written as DNA, the CDR3 is TGTGCCAGTAGTGACTCGGCTAGCGGGATGGAAGAGACCCAGTACTTC. Residues: CASSDSASGMEETQYF.